The clone carrying this T cell receptor (beta chain) was recorded a few times. This record belongs to a study of identical twins. TCRdb re-derived calls from the 5' RACE reads in MiXCR, one entry per CDR3 protein. The top ten hold about 1.5% of the sample, which has nearly 900,000 distinct CDR3 sequences, roughly 12% seen once. The same data also went into a second study, on yellow fever vaccine responses in identical twins.

The sequence came from a woman under 30 in good health. Input material: PBMCs.

As DNA, the CDR3 is TGCGCCAGCAGCTTGGCAGAATTAGGGACAGGGGAGTGGGGCTACACCTTC. Its protein is CASSLAELGTGEWGYTF. The rearrangement links TRBV5-1 to TRBJ1-2, with TRBD1 matching over 10 bases. The germline V gene has CDR1 SGHRS and CDR2 YFSETQ. The J segment lost 8 bases and the V segment lost 0 bases, leaving 13 bases of the junction unmatched. The CDR3 runs to 17 residues. Supplemented by reference TRBV5-1 and TRBJ1-2, the full variable domain reads KAGVTQTPRYLIKTRGQQVTLSCSPISGHRSVSWYQQTPGQGLQFLFEYFSETQRNKGNFPGRFSGRQFSNSRSEMNVSTLELGDSALYLCASSLAELGTGEWGYTFGSGTRLTVV.